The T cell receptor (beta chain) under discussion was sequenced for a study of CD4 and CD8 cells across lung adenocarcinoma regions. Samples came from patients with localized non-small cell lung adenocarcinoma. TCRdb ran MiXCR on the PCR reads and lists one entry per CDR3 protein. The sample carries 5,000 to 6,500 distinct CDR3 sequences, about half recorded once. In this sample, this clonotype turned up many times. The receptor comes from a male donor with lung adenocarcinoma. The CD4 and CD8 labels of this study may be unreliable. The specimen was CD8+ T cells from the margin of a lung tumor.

The CDR3 reads CASSHQGTEQFF. The CDR3 coding sequence is TGTGCCAGCAGTCACCAGGGGACTGAGCAGTTCTTC. The V call is TRBV12-3 or TRBV12-4, the J call TRBJ2-1; TRBD1 might be the D (6 bases). V was pared by 5 bases and J by 9 bases, with 11 bases between. This CDR3 comprises 12 residues.